This T cell receptor beta chain was recorded in a study of follicular helper T cells after annual influenza vaccination (dated 2017 in TCRdb). Regarding the research as a whole: After each seasonal influenza vaccination, blood samples were collected on days 0, 7 and 28. The 2013-2014 samples were cryopreserved, while the 2015 samples were processed right after collection. Some subjects were followed across successive annual vaccinations spanning the 2013-2014, 2014-2015 and 2015-2016 seasons to study recall of cTfh clones. One week after vaccination, a second recruited cohort of 12 subjects (Table S1) displayed a similar ICOS+CD38+ cTfh response. Multi-year samples were available from six subjects, with four subjects covering two vaccination seasons and two subjects covering three seasons.

Receptors were amplified or captured by the immunoSEQ multiplex PCR assay. Adaptive Biotechnologies handled the TCRB amplification, library preparation, sequencing and preliminary bioinformatics at Survey level resolution. The paper's data handling went like this. Clonality was calculated in R as 1 minus normalized Shannon entropy, and the Gini index was calculated with the R package ineq. Overlap score was the summed counts of shared sequences divided by total counts of all sequences in both compared samples. Significance of shared clonotypes was assessed by Fisher's exact test, with a theoretical repertoire of 10^7 TCRB sequences assumed. TCRdb holds this immuneACCESS table with in-frame rearrangements only. Some clones are missing; in checked studies, unresolved V genes explain under half, and the rest has no known cause. D and trimming were read from the DNA, whereas the V and J calls and clone size are those reported in that table. The sample table lists approximately 10,000 clones, over 80% of them with a count of one. Of the sample, roughly 0.82% falls within the top ten clones.

The investigation overall reported the following: ICOS+CD38+ cTfh clonality correlated with the frequency of that population, and its change correlated with the change in circulating plasmablast frequency. Productive TCRB sequences were recovered from only roughly 8.5-23% of analyzed cells, so rare clonotypes could not be sampled. When influenza clone enrichment was assessed, the possibility that the much larger non-cTfh compartments were undersampled could not be excluded. Day 7 ICOS+CD38+ clones were most often found later in ICOS-CD38- cTfh, suggesting that subset may serve as a memory reservoir. Successive annual vaccinations recalled a recurrent oligoclonal ICOS+CD38+ cTfh response that contained tetramer and AIM influenza-specific clonotypes.

The CDR3 measures 13 amino acids from cysteine to phenylalanine. The retained sequence is limited to the CDR3, 39 bases, with the frame set at the first base. Trimming takes 5 bases from V and 1 base from J, and the germline ends sit 9 bases apart. As encoded in the germline V gene (reference sequence), CDR1 is SGHKS while CDR2 is YYEKEE. The count of this clone is one. Its antigen is not yet known. No per-base quality is available; no much larger clone lies one base away. Adults were given seasonal inactivated influenza vaccine (Fluvarix), and sorted blood CD4 subsets were followed by TCRB sequencing before and after vaccination. To be eligible, subjects had to live in the community and must not have received influenza vaccine in the previous 6 months. Subjects were excluded for influenza vaccine contraindications, substance abuse, HIV/AIDS, active malignancy, immunomodulatory medication, or active illness such as respiratory infection. At each time point, somewhere between roughly 35 and 110 mL of blood was taken. Either Ficoll-Paque PLUS or SepMate separation was used to isolate PBMC. CXCR5- memory CD4 T cells were sorted as a comparison non-Tfh subset. Before DNA extraction, cell subsets were sorted from PBMC on a BD FACS Aria.

The sequences come from CXCR5- memory CD4+ T cells sorted from blood, collected 6 weeks after influenza vaccination. The sample's cell subset or site label, in plain terms: CXCR5- memory CD4 T cells. The TCR comes from an adult who received the influenza vaccine. The chain employs TRBV5-5 and TRBJ1-1; there is no confident call for the D gene. The bases read TGTGCCAGCAGTTCAACTCGGAACACTGAAGCTTTCTTT. Its product reads: CASSSTRNTEAFF.